One sample yielded the 16 T cell receptor beta chains listed below, sequenced in a study of graft-versus-host responses after intestinal transplantation. Profiled with immunoSEQ multiplex PCR; TCRdb holds only in-frame clones, not every one. The table shows 70,000 to 95,000 clones, with just under 95% occurring only once. For these TCRs, the target antigens are not known. The sequenced sample was unstimulated CD8+ T cells sorted from spleen or lymph node cells, obtained before transplant. These receptors came from a human donor who was the organ donor for an intestinal transplant.

This chain connects TRBV2 to TRBJ2-5; no reliable D call. The CDR3 contains 17 residues. V lost 4 bases, J lost 5 bases, and 23 bases lay in between. Per the germline V gene, CDR1 is SNHLY and CDR2 is FYNNEI. CDR3: CASSGAILSISTETQYF. CDR3 bases: TGTGCCAGCAGTGGGGCCATCTTGTCGATCTCTACGGAGACCCAGTACTTC. The full variable domain, rest sourced from reference TRBV2 and TRBJ2-5, is EPEVTQTPSHQVTQMGQEVILRCVPISNHLYFYWYRQILGQKVEFLVSFYNNEISEKSEIFDDQFSVERPDGSNFTLKIRSTKLEDSAMYFCASSGAILSISTETQYFGPGTRLLVL.

The chain employs TRBV7-9 and TRBJ1-5; D is perhaps TRBD1 (5 bases). The V and J ends lost 2 bases and 9 bases respectively, with 14 bases between them. Germline V gives CDR1 SEHNR, CDR2 FQNEAQ (reference sequence). The length of the CDR3 is 14 residues. The CDR3: CASSLTAMGGPQHF. For the CDR3, the DNA is TGTGCCAGCAGCTTAACAGCCATGGGGGGGCCCCAGCATTTT.

V and J are TRBV27 and TRBJ1-5; the match to TRBD1 covers 8 bases. The trim removed 1 base at V and 3 bases at J, leaving 5 bases unmatched. The CDR3 runs to 16 residues. Germline V gene data show CDR1 as MNHEY and CDR2 as SMNVEV (reference sequence). The CDR3 protein is CASSLLGGQANQPQHF. DNA of the CDR3: TGTGCCAGCAGTTTATTAGGGGGACAGGCCAATCAGCCCCAGCATTTT.

In this sample, this clone turned up once. This chain joins TRBV27 and TRBJ1-5; 7 bases agree with TRBD1. The CDR3 sequence is 16 residues long. Germline V gene data show CDR1 as MNHEY and CDR2 as SMNVEV (reference sequence). Trimming took 1 base from V and 4 from J; bases not matched to a gene: 7. The CDR3, as DNA: TGTGCCAGCAGTTTATTCGGTGCGACAGGGAATCAGCCCCAGCATTTT. This codes for CASSLFGATGNQPQHF.

The rearrangement uses TRBV7-6 and TRBJ1-1, with TRBD1 as a possible D gene (5 bases). This CDR3 contains 15 residues. V gave up 5 bases and J gave up 5 bases, with 18 bases separating them. Germline V gene data show CDR1 as SGHVS and CDR2 as FNYEAQ. The CDR3 loop reads CASSPGLRGQTEAFF. The CDR3 bases are TGTGCCAGCAGCCCGGGACTTCGGGGCCAAACTGAAGCTTTCTTT.

The CDR3 loop is CASSKGRLFYEQYF. The CDR3 DNA sequence: TGTGCCAGCAGCAAAGGGAGGCTATTCTACGAGCAGTACTTC. The chain is built from TRBV21-1 and TRBJ2-7; the table's TRBD2 call for D was not verified on the DNA. TRBV21-1 is reported as a pseudogene. This CDR3 is built from 14 residues.

This clone was found once. V gene TRBV4-2 combines with J gene TRBJ2-1, with TRBD2 matching over 7 bases. V was clipped by 4 bases and J by 6 bases; unmatched bases: 12. Germline V gene lookup returns CDR1 LGHNA and CDR2 YNFKEQ. The CDR3 is 16 residues long. CDR3 loop: CASSPRERPPANEQFF. For the CDR3, the DNA is TGTGCCAGCAGCCCGCGGGAGCGCCCCCCCGCCAATGAGCAGTTCTTC.

The V gene is TRBV7-8, the J gene TRBJ2-2; D remains ambiguous. V shed 3 bases and J shed 8 bases, with 4 bases lying between them. CDR3 length: 11 residues. Looked up from germline, CDR1 is SGHVS and CDR2 is FQNEAQ. The CDR3 spells CASSFGGELFF. CDR3 DNA sequence: TGTGCCAGCAGCTTCGGGGGGGAGCTGTTTTTT.

V is TRBV27 and J is TRBJ2-3, with no clear D. The germline V gene has CDR1 MNHEY and CDR2 SMNVEV (reference sequence). The CDR3 sequence is 15 residues long. Trimming took 0 bases from V and 5 from J, leaving 12 bases between them. CDR3 bases: TGTGCCAGCAGTTTATCGTGGTCGCCAGGAGATACGCAGTATTTT. This sequence encodes CASSLSWSPGDTQYF.

The table lists this clone with a count of one. The rearrangement joins TRBV14 to TRBJ1-6; TRBD1 matches 8 bases. CDR1 is SGHDN and CDR2 is FVKESK in the germline V gene. The ends lost 7 bases at V and 6 bases at J; junction bases unmatched: 5. The CDR3 runs to 14 residues. For the CDR3, the DNA is TGTGCCAGCACAGGGGGCGAATTTAATTCACCCCTCCACTTT. Encoded protein: CASTGGEFNSPLHF.

In this sample, this clone turned up once. CDR3 sequence reads: CAWREGGTYEQYF. The CDR3 coding sequence is TGTGCCTGGAGGGAGGGGGGGACCTACGAGCAGTACTTC. The chain carries TRBV30 and TRBJ2-7, with D tentatively TRBD2 (7 bases). The V gene's germline CDR1 is GTSNPN and CDR2 SVGIG (reference sequence). V gave up 3 bases and J gave up 2 bases, with 11 bases separating them. This CDR3 region has 13 residues.

The rearrangement uses TRBV4-1 and TRBJ2-3; perhaps TRBD2 as D (6 bases). This CDR3 has 16 amino acids. Germline V gives CDR1 MGHRA, CDR2 YSYEKL. V was pared by 2 bases and J by 5 bases, with 17 bases between. CDR3: CASSQLSPGALDTQYF. Written as DNA, the CDR3 is TGCGCCAGCAGCCAACTCTCGCCGGGAGCCCTAGATACGCAGTATTTT.

The chain couples TRBV13 to TRBJ2-1, with D perhaps TRBD2 (6 bases). V dropped 3 bases and J dropped 13 bases, with 10 bases sitting between them. This CDR3 comprises 11 residues. Germline loops: CDR1 PRHDT, CDR2 FYEKMQ (reference sequence). The CDR3 DNA reads as TGTGCCAGCAGCTTTTGGGGGGTACAGTTCTTC. Translation gives CASSFWGVQFF.

The J gene is TRBJ2-1, the V gene TRBV5-4; perhaps TRBD2 as D (5 bases). The CDR3 loop spans 15 amino acids. The V and J ends lost 7 bases and 0 bases respectively, with 14 bases between them. In germline, CDR1 is SGHNT, CDR2 YYREEE (reference sequence). As DNA, the CDR3 is TGTGCCAGCCCGCGACGGGCGGGCTCCTACAATGAGCAGTTCTTC. This gives the protein CASPRRAGSYNEQFF.

Here the CDR3 reads CASSLSSDHYEQYF. The CDR3 DNA is TGCGCCAGCAGCCTCTCCAGCGATCACTACGAGCAGTACTTC. The chain uses TRBV5-1 and TRBJ2-7, with unresolved D. The CDR3 sequence is 14 residues long. The V end was cut by 4 bases, the J end by 3 bases, with 14 bases between. Germline V gene sequence: CDR1 SGHRS, CDR2 YFSETQ. Based on the CDR3 plus reference TRBV5-1 and TRBJ2-7, the full variable domain is KAGVTQTPRYLIKTRGQQVTLSCSPISGHRSVSWYQQTPGQGLQFLFEYFSETQRNKGNFPGRFSGRQFSNSRSEMNVSTLELGDSALYLCASSLSSDHYEQYFGPGTRLTVT.

CDR3 nucleotide sequence: TGCGCCAGCAGCTTCTTTGTTTCTCCCGATACGCAGTATTTT. It is translated as CASSFFVSPDTQYF. This sequence joins TRBV5-1 and TRBJ2-3; D is ambiguous. CDR3 length: 14 residues. Germline assignment: CDR1 SGHRS and CDR2 YFSETQ. Trimming pared 2 bases from V and 6 bases from J, leaving 13 bases between.